This T cell receptor (beta chain) originates from a study of OX40 agonist ivuxolimab in advanced cancers. Germline V gives CDR1 SGHDN, CDR2 FVKESK. The CDR3 totals 17 residues. The junction had 7 bases not matched to a gene; V was cut back by 4 bases and J by 0 bases. Using immunoSEQ multiplex PCR, the repertoire was profiled, and TCRdb retains in-frame clones only, with some absent. The repertoire holds tens of thousands of clones, with roughly 87% as singletons. The TCR was taken from an adult with an advanced solid tumor such as melanoma, head and neck, liver or kidney cancer. Material: CD4+ or CD8+ T cells sorted from blood, obtained in a trial of the OX40 agonist ivuxolimab. The V and J genes are TRBV14 and TRBJ2-3; 10 bases fit TRBD2. CDR3 sequence: CASSPWTSGKSTDTQYF. For the CDR3, the DNA is TGTGCCAGCAGCCCGTGGACTAGCGGAAAGAGCACAGATACGCAGTATTTT.